The clone carrying this T cell receptor (beta chain) appeared a few times. Antigen: not known. A mixed TRB-A/B primer pool amplified rearranged TRB by multiplex touch-down PCR. Each CDR3 protein gets one entry after TCRdb re-called the multiplex PCR reads with MiXCR. The sample lists about 5,000 distinct CDR3 sequences, approximately 33% occurring once. Amplification of TCR beta used genomic DNA extracted from peripheral blood. The CDR3 runs to 12 residues. The V gene lost 4 bases and the J gene lost 7 bases, with 13 bases spanning the gap. Looked up from germline, CDR1 is SQVTM and CDR2 is ANQGSEA. These data originate in a study of T cell repertoires in aging, cancer and after chemotherapy. For the study at large: Patients with chronic lymphocytic leukemia were sampled before and after fludarabine- or bendamustine-based chemotherapy. Overall study results and limits: Across the chemotherapy interval, each cancer cohort showed higher median generation probability, suggesting thymic rebound. Compared with age-matched healthy donors, untreated hematological or solid cancer patients showed higher blood TCR clonality.

Specimen: blood. This TCR was recovered from a human donor with a blood cancer. The donor label of this sample is uncertain. The V call is TRBV29-1, the J call TRBJ1-2, with a weak D call TRBD1 (6 bases). The CDR3 DNA reads as TGCAGCGTTGCCGAAGGAGGGGGTGGCTACACCTTC. Encoded protein: CSVAEGGGGYTF.